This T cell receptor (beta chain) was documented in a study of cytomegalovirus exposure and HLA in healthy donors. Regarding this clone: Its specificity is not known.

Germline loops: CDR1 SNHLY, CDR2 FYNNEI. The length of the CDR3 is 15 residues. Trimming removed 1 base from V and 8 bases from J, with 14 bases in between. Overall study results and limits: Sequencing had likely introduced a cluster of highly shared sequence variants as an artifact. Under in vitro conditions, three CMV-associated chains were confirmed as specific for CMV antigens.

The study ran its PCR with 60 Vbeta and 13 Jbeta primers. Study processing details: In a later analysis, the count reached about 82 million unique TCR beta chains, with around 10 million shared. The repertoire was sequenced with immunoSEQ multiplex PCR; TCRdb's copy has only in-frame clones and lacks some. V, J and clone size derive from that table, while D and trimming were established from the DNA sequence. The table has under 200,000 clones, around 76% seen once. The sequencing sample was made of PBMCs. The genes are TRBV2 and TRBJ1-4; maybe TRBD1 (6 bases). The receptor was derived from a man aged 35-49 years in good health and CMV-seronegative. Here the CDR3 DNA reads TGTGCCAGCAGTGAAGTACAGGGCGGTATCGAAAAACTGTTTTTT. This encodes CASSEVQGGIEKLFF.